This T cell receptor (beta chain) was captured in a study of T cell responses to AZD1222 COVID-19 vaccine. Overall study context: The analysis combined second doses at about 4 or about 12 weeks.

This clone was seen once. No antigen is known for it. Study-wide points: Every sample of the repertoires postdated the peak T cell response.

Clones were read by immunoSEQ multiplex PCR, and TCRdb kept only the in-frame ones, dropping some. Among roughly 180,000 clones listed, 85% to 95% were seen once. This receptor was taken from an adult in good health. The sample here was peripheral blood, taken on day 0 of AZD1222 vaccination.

In nucleotides, the CDR3 is TGTGCCAGCAGCTCCCAAAGGGGCGGGAGCCTTAGCACAGATACGCAGTATTTT. It codes for CASSSQRGGSLSTDTQYF. This sequence joins TRBV9 and TRBJ2-3; 7 positions match TRBD2. CDR1 is SGDLS and CDR2 is YYNGEE in the germline V gene. The CDR3 runs 18 residues. Germline trimming cut 4 bases from V and 0 bases from J; bases unmatched to any gene: 14.